A selection of T cell receptor beta chains follows, all from one sample in a study of T cells in Graves' hyperthyroidism and ophthalmopathy. Each CDR3 protein gets one entry after TCRdb re-called the multiplex PCR reads with MiXCR. The sample carries fewer than 200,000 distinct CDR3 sequences, roughly 10% recorded once. Sequenced input: blood. These receptors were obtained from a young woman with Graves' hyperthyroidism that later progressed to Graves' ophthalmopathy. Both conserved end residues are part of each CDR3. A D gene is named only where the DNA matches it firmly. Clone sizes are given selectively: once, few, many, or a class where the clone is expanded.

>NA|TRBV30|NA|TRBJ2-6
TGTGCCTGGACTAGCGTTGGAAGCTCTGGGGCCAACGTCCTGACTTTC
CAWTSVGSSGANVLTF
>TRBD1|TRBV11-3|NA|TRBJ2-1
TGTGCCAGCAGCTTAGACGCAGGGGGCTACAATGAGCAGTTCTTC
CASSLDAGGYNEQFF
>TRBD1|TRBV13|many|TRBJ1-6
TGTGCCAGCAGCTTAGGCGGGACAGGGGTTAATTCACCCCTCCACTTT
CASSLGGTGVNSPLHF
>NA|TRBV24-1|many|TRBJ2-2
TGTGCCACCAGTGACCCTACAGCCACCGGGGAGCTGTTTTTT
CATSDPTATGELFF
>TRBD2|TRBV7-9|NA|TRBJ2-1
TGTGCCAGCAGCTCGAGCGGGGGGTCAAGCTCCTACAATGAGCAGTTCTTC
CASSSSGGSSSYNEQFF
>NA|TRBV15|many|TRBJ2-7
TGTGCCACCAGCAGAGACGGGACGGTGAACTACGAGCAGTACTTC
CATSRDGTVNYEQYF
>NA|TRBV12-3/TRBV12-4|many|TRBJ1-4
TGTGCCAGCAGTGTCAGTGAAAAACTGTTTTTT
CASSVSEKLFF
>NA|TRBV30|many|TRBJ1-6
TGTGCCTGGAGTGGGGAGTATAATTCACCCCTCCACTTT
CAWSGEYNSPLHF
>TRBD2|TRBV7-3|many|TRBJ2-1
TGTGCCAGCAGCCCCCCCCGGACTAGCGGAGGGACCGGCTCCTACAATGAGCAGTTCTTC
CASSPPRTSGGTGSYNEQFF
>NA|TRBV2|many|TRBJ1-2
TGTGCCAGCAGTCTCCTTAGGAACTATGGCTACACCTTC
CASSLLRNYGYTF
>TRBD2|TRBV2|many|TRBJ2-5
TGTGCCAGCAGTGAAAGACTAGCGCGCCAAGAGACCCAGTACTTC
CASSERLARQETQYF
>NA|TRBV14|many|TRBJ2-3
TGTGCCAGCAGCCAAGGAGGATACTCCACAGATACGCAGTATTTT
CASSQGGYSTDTQYF
>NA|TRBV7-8|many|TRBJ2-2
TGTGCCAGCAGCAAGAGCCCCGGGACTCGGGGGACGTTCACCGGGGAGCTGTTTTTT
CASSKSPGTRGTFTGELFF
>TRBD1|TRBV7-9|many|TRBJ1-2
TGTGCCAGCAGCTTAACAAGACAGGGGGATGATGGCTACACCTTC
CASSLTRQGDDGYTF
>TRBD2|TRBV7-8|many|TRBJ2-1
TGTGCCAGCAGCTGGACTAGCCTAACCTACAATGAGCAGTTCTTC
CASSWTSLTYNEQFF
>TRBD2|TRBV2|many|TRBJ2-1
TGTGCCAGCAGTGGGAAGACTAGCGGGGCTTACAATGAGCAGTTCTTC
CASSGKTSGAYNEQFF
>TRBD1|TRBV6-1|few|TRBJ2-2
TGTGCCAGCGCTAGACAGGGGACCGGGGAGCTGTTTTTT
CASARQGTGELFF
>NA|TRBV10-3|few|TRBJ2-1
TGTGCCATCAGTGACCCGGAGGGAAGAAGCACGCATGAGCAGTTCTTC
CAISDPEGRSTHEQFF
>TRBD1|TRBV29-1|many|TRBJ1-2
TGCAGCGTTCTGACGGAGACAGGGGAAGGTTCTGGCTACACCTTC
CSVLTETGEGSGYTF
>NA|TRBV6-1|NA|TRBJ2-7
TGTGCCAGCAGCGAGATAGGATACATCTACGAGCAGTACTTC
CASSEIGYIYEQYF
>NA|TRBV12-3/TRBV12-4|many|TRBJ1-5
TGTGCCAGCACTGCGGGAAAGCTCAATCAGCCCCAGCATTTT
CASTAGKLNQPQHF
>TRBD2|TRBV5-6|many|TRBJ2-1
TGTGCCAGCAGCTTTTTAGCGGGAGAACACAATGAGCAGTTCTTC
CASSFLAGEHNEQFF
>NA|TRBV20-1|many|TRBJ1-1
TGCAGTGCTAAACAACAGGGCTACTTTACTGAAGCTTTCTTT
CSAKQQGYFTEAFF
>NA|TRBV4-2|many|TRBJ2-7
TGTGCCAGCAGCCAAGAAATAGGGGTCGAGCAGTACTTC
CASSQEIGVEQYF
>NA|TRBV2|many|TRBJ2-4
TGTGCCAGCAGGAGGGCCCTACAAAGGCCCAAAAACATTCAGTACTTC
CASRRALQRPKNIQYF
>NA|TRBV12-3/TRBV12-4|few|TRBJ2-1
TGTGCCAGCACCCCGGGCTCCTACAATGAGCAGTTCTTC
CASTPGSYNEQFF
>TRBD2|TRBV6-1|many|TRBJ2-7
TGTGCCAGCAAACTAGCGGGGGCCCAAGGGGAGCAGTACTTC
CASKLAGAQGEQYF
>NA|TRBV24-1|many|TRBJ2-2
TGTGCCACCAGCCCAACACCGTTGAACACCGGGGAGCTGTTTTTT
CATSPTPLNTGELFF
>TRBD2|TRBV11-2|NA|TRBJ2-1
TGTGCCAGCAGCCCTACTAGCGGGGCTTCCTACAATGAGCAGTTCTTC
CASSPTSGASYNEQFF